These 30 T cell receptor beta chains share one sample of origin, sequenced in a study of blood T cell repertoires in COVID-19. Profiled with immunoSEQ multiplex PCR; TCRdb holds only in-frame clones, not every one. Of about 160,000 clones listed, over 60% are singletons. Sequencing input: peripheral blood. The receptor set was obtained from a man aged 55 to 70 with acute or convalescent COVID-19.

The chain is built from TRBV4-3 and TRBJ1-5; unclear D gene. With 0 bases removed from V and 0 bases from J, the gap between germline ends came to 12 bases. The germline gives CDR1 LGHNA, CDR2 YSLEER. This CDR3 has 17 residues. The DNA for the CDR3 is TGCGCCAGCAGCCAAGATCTGTCAAGACTTAGCAATCAGCCCCAGCATTTT. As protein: CASSQDLSRLSNQPQHF.

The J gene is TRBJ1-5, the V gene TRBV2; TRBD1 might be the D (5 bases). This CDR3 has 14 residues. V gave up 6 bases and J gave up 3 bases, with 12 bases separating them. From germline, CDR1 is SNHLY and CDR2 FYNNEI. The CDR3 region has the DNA TGTGCCAGCAGCTTCGACAGATTCAATCAGCCCCAGCATTTT. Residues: CASSFDRFNQPQHF.

Here the CDR3 reads CASSWTGTGAETQYF. The CDR3 DNA reads TGTGCCAGCAGTTGGACCGGGACAGGGGCAGAGACCCAGTACTTC. This sequence joins TRBV6-2 or TRBV6-3 and TRBJ2-5; the match to TRBD1 covers 10 bases. The V and J ends lost 4 bases and 4 bases, in that order; junction bases with no gene match: 6. This CDR3 comprises 15 residues. Germline CDR1 is MNHEY and CDR2 is SVGEGT.

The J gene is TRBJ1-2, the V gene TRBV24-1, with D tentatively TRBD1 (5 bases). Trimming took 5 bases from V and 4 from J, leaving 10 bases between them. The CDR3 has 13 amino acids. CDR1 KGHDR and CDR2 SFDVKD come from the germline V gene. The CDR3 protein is CATSAGVSYGYTF. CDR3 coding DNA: TGTGCCACCAGTGCGGGGGTGAGCTATGGCTACACCTTC.

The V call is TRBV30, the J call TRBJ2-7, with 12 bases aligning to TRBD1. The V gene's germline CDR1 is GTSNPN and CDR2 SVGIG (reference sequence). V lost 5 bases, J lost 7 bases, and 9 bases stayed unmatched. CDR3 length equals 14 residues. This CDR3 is CAWGTGQGAREQYF. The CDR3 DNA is TGTGCCTGGGGAACGGGACAGGGGGCTCGAGAGCAGTACTTC.

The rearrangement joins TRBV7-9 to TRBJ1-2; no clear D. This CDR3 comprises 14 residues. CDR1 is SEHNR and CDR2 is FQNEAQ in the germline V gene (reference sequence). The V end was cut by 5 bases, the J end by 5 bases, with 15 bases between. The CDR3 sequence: CASSLPTGLYGYTF. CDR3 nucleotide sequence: TGTGCCAGCAGCCTCCCGACGGGTCTGTATGGCTACACCTTC.

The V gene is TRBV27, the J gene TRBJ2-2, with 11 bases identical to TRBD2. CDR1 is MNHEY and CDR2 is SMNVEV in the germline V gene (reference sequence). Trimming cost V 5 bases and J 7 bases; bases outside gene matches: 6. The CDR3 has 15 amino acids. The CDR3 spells CASSPGLAVGGELFF. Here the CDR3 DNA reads TGTGCCAGCAGTCCGGGACTAGCGGTCGGCGGGGAGCTGTTTTTT.

CDR3 amino acids: CASSPQGGNQPQHF. CDR3 coding DNA: TGTGCCAGCAGCCCCCAGGGGGGAAATCAGCCCCAGCATTTT. The rearrangement uses TRBV3-1 (or the pseudogene TRBV3-2) and TRBJ1-5; 7 bases line up with TRBD1. This CDR3 comprises 14 residues. V lost 4 bases and J lost 4; bases outside the gene matches: 4. Germline CDR1 LGHDT, CDR2 YNNKEL (reference sequence).

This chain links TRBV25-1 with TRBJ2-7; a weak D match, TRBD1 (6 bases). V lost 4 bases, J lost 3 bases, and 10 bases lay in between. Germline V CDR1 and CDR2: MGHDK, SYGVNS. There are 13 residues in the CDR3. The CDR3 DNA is TGTGCCAGCAGTGGACCAGGGGTCTACGAGCAGTACTTC. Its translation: CASSGPGVYEQYF.

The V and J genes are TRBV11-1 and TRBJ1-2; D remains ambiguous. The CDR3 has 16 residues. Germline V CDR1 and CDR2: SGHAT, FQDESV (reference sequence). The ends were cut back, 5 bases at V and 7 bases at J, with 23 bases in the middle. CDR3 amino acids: CASSLRSSLNAGGYTF. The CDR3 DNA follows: TGTGCCAGCAGCCTAAGGAGCTCCCTAAACGCTGGTGGCTACACCTTC.

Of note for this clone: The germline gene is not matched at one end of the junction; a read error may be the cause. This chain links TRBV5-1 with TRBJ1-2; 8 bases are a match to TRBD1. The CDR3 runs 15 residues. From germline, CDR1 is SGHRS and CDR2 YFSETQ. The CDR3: CARSSGGRGRGGYTF. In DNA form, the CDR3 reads TGCGCCCGCAGCTCGGGGGGCAGGGGGCGCGGTGGCTACACCTTC. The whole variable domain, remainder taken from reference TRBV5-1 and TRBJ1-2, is KAGVTQTPRYLIKTRGQQVTLSCSPISGHRSVSWYQQTPGQGLQFLFEYFSETQRNKGNFPGRFSGRQFSNSRSEMNVSTLELGDSALYLCARSSGGRGRGGYTFGSGTRLTVV.

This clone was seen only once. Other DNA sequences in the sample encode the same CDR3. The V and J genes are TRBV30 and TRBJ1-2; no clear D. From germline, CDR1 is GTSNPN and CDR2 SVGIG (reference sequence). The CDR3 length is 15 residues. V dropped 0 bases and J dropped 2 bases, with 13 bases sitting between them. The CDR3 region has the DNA TGTGCCTGGAGTGTATGGGGAGTAGGCAACTATGGCTACACCTTC. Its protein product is CAWSVWGVGNYGYTF.

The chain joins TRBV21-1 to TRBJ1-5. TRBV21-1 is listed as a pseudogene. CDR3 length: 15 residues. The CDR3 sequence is CASSKEGGPNQPQHF. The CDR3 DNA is TGTGCCAGCAGCAAAGAGGGGGGGCCCAATCAGCCCCAGCATTTT.

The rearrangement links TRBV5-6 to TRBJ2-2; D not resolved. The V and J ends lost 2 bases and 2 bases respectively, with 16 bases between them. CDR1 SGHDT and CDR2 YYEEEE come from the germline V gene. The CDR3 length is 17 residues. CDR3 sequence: CASSFEARSTNTGELFF. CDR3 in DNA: TGTGCCAGCAGCTTTGAGGCGCGGAGTACAAACACCGGGGAGCTGTTTTTT.

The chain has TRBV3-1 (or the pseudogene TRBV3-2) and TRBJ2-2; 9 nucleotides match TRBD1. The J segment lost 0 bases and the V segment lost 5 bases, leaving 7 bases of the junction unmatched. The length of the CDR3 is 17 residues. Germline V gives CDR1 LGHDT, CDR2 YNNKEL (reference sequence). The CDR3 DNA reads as TGTGCCAGCAGCGAGACAGGGGGAACCTCGAACACCGGGGAGCTGTTTTTT. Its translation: CASSETGGTSNTGELFF.

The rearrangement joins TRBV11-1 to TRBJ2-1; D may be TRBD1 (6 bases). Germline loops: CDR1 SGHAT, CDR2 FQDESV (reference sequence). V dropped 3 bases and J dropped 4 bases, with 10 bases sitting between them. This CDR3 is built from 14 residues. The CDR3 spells CASSFGGAYNEQFF. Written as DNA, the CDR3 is TGTGCCAGCAGCTTTGGGGGCGCTTACAATGAGCAGTTCTTC.

The DNA of the CDR3 is TGTGCCAGCAGCTTAGTCCGGCTAGTGAACACCGGGGAGCTGTTTTTT. This encodes CASSLVRLVNTGELFF. V usage is TRBV7-2 and J usage is TRBJ2-2; D not resolved. Trimming took 1 base from V and 1 from J, leaving 10 bases between them. The CDR3 totals 16 residues. Germline values: CDR1 SGHTA, CDR2 FQGNSA.

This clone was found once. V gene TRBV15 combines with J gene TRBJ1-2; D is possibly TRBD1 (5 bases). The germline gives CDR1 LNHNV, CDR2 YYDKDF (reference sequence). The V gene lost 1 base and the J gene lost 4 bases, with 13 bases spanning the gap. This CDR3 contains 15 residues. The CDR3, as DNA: TGTGCCACCAGCAGAGGGAGGGGAGAGGGCTATGGCTACACCTTC. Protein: CATSRGRGEGYGYTF. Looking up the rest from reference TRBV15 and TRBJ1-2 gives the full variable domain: DAMVIQNPRYQVTQFGKPVTLSCSQTLNHNVMYWYQQKSSQAPKLLFHYYDKDFNNEADTPDNFQSRRPNTSFCFLDIRSPGLGDTAMYLCATSRGRGEGYGYTFGSGTRLTVV.

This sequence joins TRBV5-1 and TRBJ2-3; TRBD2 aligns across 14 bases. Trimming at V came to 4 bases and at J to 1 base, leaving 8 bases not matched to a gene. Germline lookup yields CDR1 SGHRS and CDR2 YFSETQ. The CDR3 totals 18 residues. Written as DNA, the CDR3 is TGCGCCAGCAGCGCCGGGACTAGCGGGGGCCGGGGCACAGATACGCAGTATTTT. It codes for CASSAGTSGGRGTDTQYF.

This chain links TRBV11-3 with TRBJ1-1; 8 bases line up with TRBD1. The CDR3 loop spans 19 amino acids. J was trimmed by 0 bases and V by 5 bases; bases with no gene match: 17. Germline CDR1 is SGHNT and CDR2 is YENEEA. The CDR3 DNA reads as TGTGCCAGCAGCCCCCATGGAACCGGGACAGGCTATATGAACACTGAAGCTTTCTTT. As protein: CASSPHGTGTGYMNTEAFF.

CDR3 amino acids: CASRRDRAYEQYF. In nucleotides, the CDR3 is TGTGCCAGCAGAAGGGACAGGGCCTACGAGCAGTACTTC. The rearrangement joins TRBV11-2 to TRBJ2-7; 9 bases map to TRBD1. J was trimmed by 2 bases and V by 6 bases; bases with no gene match: 2. This CDR3 has 13 amino acids. CDR1 SGHAT and CDR2 FQNNGV come from the germline V gene.

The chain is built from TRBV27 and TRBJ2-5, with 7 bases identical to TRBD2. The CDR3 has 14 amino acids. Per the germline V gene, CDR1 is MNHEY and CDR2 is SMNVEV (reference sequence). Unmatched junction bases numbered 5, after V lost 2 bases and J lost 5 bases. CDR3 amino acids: CASSLAGVGETQYF. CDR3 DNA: TGTGCCAGCAGTTTAGCGGGGGTAGGGGAGACCCAGTACTTC.

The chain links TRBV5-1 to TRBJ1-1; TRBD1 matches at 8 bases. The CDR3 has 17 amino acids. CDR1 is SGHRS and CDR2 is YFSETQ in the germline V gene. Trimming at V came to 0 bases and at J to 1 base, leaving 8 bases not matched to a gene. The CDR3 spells CASSLETDRGPNTEAFF. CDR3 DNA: TGCGCCAGCAGCTTGGAAACCGACAGGGGCCCGAACACTGAAGCTTTCTTT.

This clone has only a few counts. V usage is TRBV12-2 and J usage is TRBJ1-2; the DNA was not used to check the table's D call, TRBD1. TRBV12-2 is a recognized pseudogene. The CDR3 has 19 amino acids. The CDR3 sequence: CASRSSEADRGHFSYGYTF. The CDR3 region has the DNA TGTGCAAGTCGCTCCTCCGAAGCGGACAGGGGGCACTTCTCCTATGGCTACACCTTC.

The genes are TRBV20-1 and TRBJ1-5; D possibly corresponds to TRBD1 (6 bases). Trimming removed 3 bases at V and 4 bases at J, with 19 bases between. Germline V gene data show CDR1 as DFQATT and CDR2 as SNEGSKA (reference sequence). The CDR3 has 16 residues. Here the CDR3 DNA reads TGCAGTGCTAGTAAGGCAGGGGAGGGGAGAAATCAGCCCCAGCATTTT. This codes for CSASKAGEGRNQPQHF.

CDR3 residues: CASSDYRAAGANVLTF. The CDR3 bases are TGTGCCAGCAGTGACTACAGGGCTGCTGGGGCCAACGTCCTGACTTTC. The chain links TRBV6-1 to TRBJ2-6, with D tentatively TRBD1 (6 bases). From germline, CDR1 is MNHNS and CDR2 SASEGT. V gave up 3 bases and J gave up 2 bases, with 11 bases separating them. The CDR3 runs to 16 residues.

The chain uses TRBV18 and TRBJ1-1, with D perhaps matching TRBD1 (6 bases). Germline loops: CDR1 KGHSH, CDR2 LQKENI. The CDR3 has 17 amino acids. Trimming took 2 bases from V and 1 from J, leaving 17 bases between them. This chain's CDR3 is CASSPRDTINTNTEAFF. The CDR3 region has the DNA TGTGCCAGCTCACCAAGGGACACTATTAATACGAACACTGAAGCTTTCTTT. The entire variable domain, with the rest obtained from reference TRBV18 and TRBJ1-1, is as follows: NAGVMQNPRHLVRRRGQEARLRCSPMKGHSHVYWYRQLPEEGLKFMVYLQKENIIDESGMPKERFSAEFPKEGPSILRIQQVVRGDSAAYFCASSPRDTINTNTEAFFGQGTRLTVV.

Here the CDR3 DNA reads TGTGCCAGCAGTTGGCGGGACAGGGGCTACGAGCAGTACTTC. Translating it yields CASSWRDRGYEQYF. This chain links TRBV28 with TRBJ2-7, with 10 nucleotides matching TRBD1. V lost 4 bases and J lost 3; bases outside the gene matches: 3. The germline V gene has CDR1 MDHEN and CDR2 SYDVKM. The CDR3 consists of 14 residues. The entire variable domain, with the rest obtained from reference TRBV28 and TRBJ2-7, is as follows: DVKVTQSSRYLVKRTGEKVFLECVQDMDHENMFWYRQDPGLGLRLIYFSYDVKMKEKGDIPEGYSVSREKKERFSLILESASTNQTSMYLCASSWRDRGYEQYFGPGTRLTVT.

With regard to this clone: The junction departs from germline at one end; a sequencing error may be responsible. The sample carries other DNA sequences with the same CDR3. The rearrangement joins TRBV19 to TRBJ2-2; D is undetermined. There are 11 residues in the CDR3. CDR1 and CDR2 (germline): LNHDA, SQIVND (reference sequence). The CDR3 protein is CASSLTGELFF. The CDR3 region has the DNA TGTGCGAGTAGTCTAACCGGGGAGCTGTTTTTT.

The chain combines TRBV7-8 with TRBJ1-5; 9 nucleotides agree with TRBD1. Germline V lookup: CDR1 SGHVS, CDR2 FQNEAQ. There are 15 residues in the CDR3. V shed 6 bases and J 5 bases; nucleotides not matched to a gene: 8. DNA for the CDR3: TGTGCCAGCAGTTCCGACAGGGGGTCCGATCAGCCCCAGCATTTT. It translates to CASSSDRGSDQPQHF.